Below, 20 T cell receptor beta chains from the same sample are listed, as sequenced in a study of OX40 agonist ivuxolimab in advanced cancers. Clones were read by immunoSEQ multiplex PCR, and TCRdb kept only the in-frame ones, dropping some. The sample lists over 70,000 clones; 80% to 90% were seen once. The sample in question was CD4+ or CD8+ T cells sorted from blood, obtained in a trial of the OX40 agonist ivuxolimab. The receptors shown here come from an adult with an advanced solid tumor such as melanoma, head and neck, liver or kidney cancer.

This chain links TRBV11-2 with TRBJ1-1; no clear D gene. The CDR3 runs 14 residues. V lost 1 base and J lost 4, with 10 bases in between. Germline CDR1 is SGHAT and CDR2 is FQNNGV. Written as DNA, the CDR3 is TGTGCCAGCAGCTTAGCACGAGATCCCACTGAAGCTTTCTTT. The encoded protein is CASSLARDPTEAFF.

The rearrangement uses TRBV19 and TRBJ2-2; no clear D. Germline V gene sequence: CDR1 LNHDA, CDR2 SQIVND (reference sequence). Deletions cut 7 bases from V and 0 bases from J, with 15 bases between. The CDR3 extends over 16 amino acids. The CDR3 loop is CASITLDHANTGELFF. Written as DNA, the CDR3 is TGTGCCAGTATCACTTTAGACCACGCGAACACCGGGGAGCTGTTTTTT.

The chain joins TRBV30 to TRBJ2-5, with D possibly matching TRBD1 (5 bases). The CDR3 loop spans 14 amino acids. V lost 2 bases and J lost 5, with 15 bases in between. Germline V gives CDR1 GTSNPN, CDR2 SVGIG (reference sequence). CDR3 nucleotides: TGTGCCTGGAGTTCCAGGGCTTCTTCGGAGACCCAGTACTTC. Translation: CAWSSRASSETQYF.

The genes are TRBV11-1 and TRBJ2-3; 8 positions agree with TRBD2. Germline loops: CDR1 SGHAT, CDR2 FQDESV (reference sequence). Trimming took 5 bases from V and 5 from J; bases not matched to a gene: 3. The length of the CDR3 is 13 residues. The chain's CDR3 is CASSAGGRDTQYF. CDR3 coding DNA: TGTGCCAGCAGCGCGGGGGGCAGAGATACGCAGTATTTT.

The chain has TRBV5-1 and TRBJ1-5, with D possibly matching TRBD1 (5 bases). This CDR3 is 14 amino acids long. From germline, CDR1 is SGHRS and CDR2 YFSETQ. Deletions cut 0 bases from V and 7 bases from J, with 11 bases between. CDR3 protein: CASSLVGDYQPQHF. The CDR3, as DNA: TGCGCCAGCAGCTTGGTGGGGGACTACCAGCCCCAGCATTTT.

In its sample, this clone was seen a few times. V and J are TRBV18 and TRBJ1-1, with D maybe TRBD1 (5 bases). Trimming removed 3 bases at V and 4 bases at J, with 18 bases between. This CDR3 spans 16 amino acids. Germline V gives CDR1 KGHSH, CDR2 LQKENI. The CDR3 spells CASSPPSGAVGTEAFF. Written as DNA, the CDR3 is TGTGCCAGCTCACCGCCTAGCGGGGCCGTAGGCACTGAAGCTTTCTTT.

The chain is built from TRBV27 and TRBJ2-3; tentative D call: TRBD1 (5 bases). CDR3 length: 16 amino acids. Germline assignment: CDR1 MNHEY and CDR2 SMNVEV (reference sequence). The V end lost 6 bases, the J end lost 6 bases, and 22 bases lay between the germline ends. This CDR3 is CASSLRAVVSFDTQYF. In DNA form, the CDR3 reads TGTGCCAGCAGCCTCAGGGCGGTAGTTAGTTTCGATACGCAGTATTTT.

The rearrangement links TRBV19 to TRBJ1-2; D possibly corresponds to TRBD1 (5 bases). Trimming cost V 5 bases and J 4 bases, with 11 bases left between them. This CDR3 has 13 amino acids. The germline V gene encodes CDR1 LNHDA and CDR2 SQIVND (reference sequence). This CDR3 is CASSRGVGYGYTF. CDR3 DNA sequence: TGTGCCAGTAGTCGAGGGGTCGGCTATGGCTACACCTTC.

The rearrangement links TRBV7-2 to TRBJ1-5; 7 nucleotides line up with TRBD1. The CDR3 consists of 15 residues. Germline V CDR1 and CDR2: SGHTA, FQGNSA. Trimming cost V 5 bases and J 5 bases; bases outside gene matches: 9. CDR3 region: CASSTRTGRDQPQHF. Written as DNA, the CDR3 is TGTGCCAGCAGCACCCGGACAGGTCGGGATCAGCCCCAGCATTTT.

The chain employs TRBV4-1 and TRBJ1-3, with D tentatively TRBD1 (5 bases). V was cut by 8 bases and J by 2 bases, with 13 bases left in between. The CDR3 runs to 14 residues. Per the germline V gene, CDR1 is MGHRA and CDR2 is YSYEKL. CDR3 residues: CASGRDEPGNTIYF. CDR3 nucleotide sequence: TGCGCCAGCGGCAGGGATGAGCCTGGAAACACCATATATTTT.

This chain joins TRBV7-2 and TRBJ2-5, with D uncertain. This CDR3 contains 14 residues. Germline V gives CDR1 SGHTA, CDR2 FQGNSA. V gave up 1 base and J gave up 2 bases, with 8 bases separating them. CDR3 bases: TGTGCCAGCAGCTTAGGGGTCGGACAAGAGACCCAGTACTTC. Its protein product is CASSLGVGQETQYF.

The chain is built from TRBV28 and TRBJ2-7; D call uncertain. There are 14 residues in the CDR3. The germline gives CDR1 MDHEN, CDR2 SYDVKM. The V gene lost 3 bases and the J gene lost 5 bases, with 14 bases spanning the gap. CDR3 DNA sequence: TGTGCCAGCAGTTTGGCCAGCCGCTTCCACGAGCAGTACTTC. Its translation: CASSLASRFHEQYF.

V and J are TRBV5-1 and TRBJ2-5; 9 bases agree with TRBD1. V lost 0 bases, J lost 7 bases, and 10 bases stayed unmatched. This CDR3 has 16 residues. Germline CDR1 SGHRS, CDR2 YFSETQ. Here the CDR3 reads CASSLGGTGPQSTQYF. The CDR3 DNA follows: TGCGCCAGCAGCTTGGGAGGGACAGGGCCCCAATCGACCCAGTACTTC. The full variable domain, in which reference TRBV5-1 and TRBJ2-5 provide the parts outside the CDR3, is KAGVTQTPRYLIKTRGQQVTLSCSPISGHRSVSWYQQTPGQGLQFLFEYFSETQRNKGNFPGRFSGRQFSNSRSEMNVSTLELGDSALYLCASSLGGTGPQSTQYFGPGTRLLVL.

The genes are TRBV19 and TRBJ2-2; tentatively, D is TRBD1 or TRBD2 (5 bases each). Germline CDR1 LNHDA, CDR2 SQIVND (reference sequence). This CDR3 comprises 15 residues. V lost 7 bases to trimming and J lost 1 base, with 13 bases between them. The DNA for the CDR3 is TGTGCCAGTACACCCGGGACGGGGAACACCGGGGAGCTGTTTTTT. As protein: CASTPGTGNTGELFF.

This chain connects TRBV19 to TRBJ2-2; 7 positions match TRBD1. The CDR3 covers 17 residues. From germline, CDR1 is LNHDA and CDR2 SQIVND (reference sequence). V trimming: 5 bases; J trimming: 5 bases; junction bases outside the gene matches: 14. The CDR3 loop reads CASSPNPRTGETGELFF. The CDR3 DNA follows: TGTGCCAGTAGTCCAAACCCCCGTACAGGGGAAACCGGGGAGCTGTTTTTT.

This clone was observed a few times. V gene TRBV5-4 combines with J gene TRBJ2-1, with 8 bases identical to TRBD1. The trim removed 3 bases at V and 4 bases at J, leaving 6 bases unmatched. In germline, CDR1 is SGHNT, CDR2 YYREEE (reference sequence). The CDR3 length is 15 residues. Written as DNA, the CDR3 is TGTGCCAGCAGCTCTCCGGGACAGGCTTACAATGAGCAGTTCTTC. Translated, it gives CASSSPGQAYNEQFF.

The chain links TRBV7-3 to TRBJ2-1; no clear D. This CDR3 spans 16 amino acids. From germline, CDR1 is SGHTA and CDR2 FQGTGA. Trimming pared 0 bases from V and 0 bases from J, leaving 9 bases between. In DNA, the CDR3 is TGTGCCAGCAGCTTAACCGGTAAATACTCCTACAATGAGCAGTTCTTC. It yields the protein CASSLTGKYSYNEQFF.

The CDR3 loop reads CASSQAGQGAREQYF. CDR3 in DNA: TGCGCCAGCAGCCAAGCCGGACAGGGGGCGCGCGAGCAGTACTTC. The chain carries TRBV4-1 and TRBJ2-7, with 11 nucleotides matching TRBD1. The germline gives CDR1 MGHRA, CDR2 YSYEKL. Trimming removed 1 base from V and 6 bases from J; junction bases left unmatched: 5. This CDR3 contains 15 residues.

The rearrangement uses TRBV6-1 and TRBJ2-2; 7 bases map to TRBD2. With V trimmed by 2 bases and J by 3 bases, 0 bases remained unmatched. Germline CDR1 MNHNS, CDR2 SASEGT. The CDR3 length is 14 residues. CDR3 amino acids: CASSERGDTGELFF. Written as DNA, the CDR3 is TGTGCCAGCAGTGAACGGGGGGACACCGGGGAGCTGTTTTTT.

DNA for the CDR3: TGCAGCGTTATGACAGGGGGCGACTCACCCCTCCACTTT. Translating gives CSVMTGGDSPLHF. The V call is TRBV29-1, the J call TRBJ1-6; 10 nucleotides match TRBD1. CDR1 and CDR2 from the germline V gene are SQVTM and ANQGSEA. The CDR3 is 13 amino acids. The ends lost 5 bases at V and 10 bases at J; junction bases unmatched: 5.